This note documents a single T cell receptor (beta chain) sequence. As yet, its antigen is unknown. Unrecorded immune exposure was likely among donors, who were nominally healthy when sampled. This entry belongs to a study of cytomegalovirus exposure and HLA in healthy donors. Study summary: Earlier, fewer than 140 million unique TCR beta sequences were recovered from approximately 180 million T cells by an analysis.

The PCR had 60 Vbeta and 13 Jbeta primers. Using immunoSEQ multiplex PCR, the repertoire was profiled, and TCRdb retains in-frame clones only, with some absent. The sample yields some 130,000 clones, 65% to 70% seen once. Study conclusions and caveats: Within an earlier analysis, most TCR beta V segments proved productive either about 87% or about 30% of the time. Trimming of TCR beta V- and J-genes showed a link, identified in a later analysis, to a missense DCLRE1C variant.

With V trimmed by 0 bases and J by 4 bases, 5 bases remained unmatched. The CDR3 sequence is 16 residues long. Germline V gene lookup returns CDR1 SGHRS and CDR2 YFSETQ. This receptor was taken from a human donor in good health. Source material: PBMCs. This chain joins TRBV5-1 and TRBJ2-7; 12 positions agree with TRBD2. CDR3 nucleotide sequence: TGCGCCAGCAGCTTGGGCGGGGGACTAGCGGGTTACGAGCAGTACTTC. This sequence encodes CASSLGGGLAGYEQYF.